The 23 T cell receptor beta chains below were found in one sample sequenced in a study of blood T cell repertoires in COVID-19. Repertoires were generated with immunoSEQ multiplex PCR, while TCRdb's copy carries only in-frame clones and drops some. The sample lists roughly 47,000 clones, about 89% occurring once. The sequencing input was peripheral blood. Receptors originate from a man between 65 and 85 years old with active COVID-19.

CDR3 region: CASSHPVRSKRGPEDTQYF. As DNA, the CDR3 is TGTGCCAGCAGTCACCCCGTCCGAAGCAAGCGGGGGCCGGAGGATACGCAGTATTTT. The rearrangement links TRBV6-4 to TRBJ2-3; 8 positions match TRBD2. The V gene's germline CDR1 is MRHNA and CDR2 SNTAGT. This CDR3 is built from 19 residues. With 5 bases clipped from V and 6 bases from J, the junction kept 22 bases outside the gene matches.

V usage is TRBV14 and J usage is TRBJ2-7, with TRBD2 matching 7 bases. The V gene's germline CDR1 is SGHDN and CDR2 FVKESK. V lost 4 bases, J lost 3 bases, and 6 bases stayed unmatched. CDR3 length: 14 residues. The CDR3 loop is CASSRGGVGYEQYF. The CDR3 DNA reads TGTGCCAGCAGCCGCGGGGGTGTGGGCTACGAGCAGTACTTC. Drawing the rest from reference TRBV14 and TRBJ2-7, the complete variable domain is EAGVTQFPSHSVIEKGQTVTLRCDPISGHDNLYWYRRVMGKEIKFLLHFVKESKQDESGMPNNRFLAERTGGTYSTLKVQPAELEDSGVYFCASSRGGVGYEQYFGPGTRLTVT.

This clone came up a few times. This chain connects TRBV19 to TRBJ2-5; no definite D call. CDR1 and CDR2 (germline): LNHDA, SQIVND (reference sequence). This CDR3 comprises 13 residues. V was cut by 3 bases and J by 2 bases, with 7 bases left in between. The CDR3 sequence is CASSIARQETQYF. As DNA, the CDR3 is TGTGCCAGTAGTATCGCGAGACAAGAGACCCAGTACTTC.

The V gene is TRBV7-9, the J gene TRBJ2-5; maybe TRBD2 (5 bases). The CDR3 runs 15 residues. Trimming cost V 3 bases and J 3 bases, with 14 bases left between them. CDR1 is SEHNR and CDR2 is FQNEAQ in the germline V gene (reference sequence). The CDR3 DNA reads TGTGCCAGCAGCTTGGTCAGCCCCGGGGAAGAGACCCAGTACTTC. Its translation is CASSLVSPGEETQYF.

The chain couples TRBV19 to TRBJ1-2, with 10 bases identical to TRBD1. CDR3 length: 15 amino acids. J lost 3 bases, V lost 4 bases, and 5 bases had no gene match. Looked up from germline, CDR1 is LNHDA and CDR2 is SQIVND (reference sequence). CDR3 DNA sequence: TGTGCCAGTAGTAGCCGGGACAGGGGCGACTATGGCTACACCTTC. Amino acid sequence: CASSSRDRGDYGYTF.

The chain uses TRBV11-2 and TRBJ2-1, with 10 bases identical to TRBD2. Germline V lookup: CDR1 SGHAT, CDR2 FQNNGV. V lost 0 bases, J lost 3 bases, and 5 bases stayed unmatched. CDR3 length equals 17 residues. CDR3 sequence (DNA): TGTGCCAGCAGCTTAGATCGAACTAGCGGGGTCTACAATGAGCAGTTCTTC. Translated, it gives CASSLDRTSGVYNEQFF.

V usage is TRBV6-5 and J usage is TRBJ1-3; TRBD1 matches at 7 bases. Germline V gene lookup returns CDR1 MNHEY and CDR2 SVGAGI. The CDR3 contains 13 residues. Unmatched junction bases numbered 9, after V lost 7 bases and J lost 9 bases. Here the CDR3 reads CASMDRTTGTIYF. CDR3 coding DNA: TGTGCCAGCATGGACAGGACCACAGGCACCATATATTTT.

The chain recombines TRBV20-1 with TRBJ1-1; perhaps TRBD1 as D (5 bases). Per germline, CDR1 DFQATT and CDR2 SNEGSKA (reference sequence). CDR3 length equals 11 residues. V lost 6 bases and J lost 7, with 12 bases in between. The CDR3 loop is CSAVGANEAFF. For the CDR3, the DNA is TGCAGTGCGGTTGGGGCCAATGAAGCTTTCTTT.

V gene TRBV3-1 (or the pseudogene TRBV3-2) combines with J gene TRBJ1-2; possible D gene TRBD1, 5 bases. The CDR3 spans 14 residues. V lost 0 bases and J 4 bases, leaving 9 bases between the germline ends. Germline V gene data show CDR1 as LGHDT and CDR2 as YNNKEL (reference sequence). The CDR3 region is CASSQDGAVYGYTF. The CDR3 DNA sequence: TGTGCCAGCAGCCAAGATGGGGCAGTCTATGGCTACACCTTC.

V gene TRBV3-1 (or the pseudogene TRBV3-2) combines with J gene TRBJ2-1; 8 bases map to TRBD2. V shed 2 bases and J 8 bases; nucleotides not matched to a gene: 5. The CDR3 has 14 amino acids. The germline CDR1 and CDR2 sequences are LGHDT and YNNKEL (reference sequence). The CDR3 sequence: CASSQNGGAHEQFF. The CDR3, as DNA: TGTGCCAGCAGCCAAAACGGGGGGGCCCATGAGCAGTTCTTC.

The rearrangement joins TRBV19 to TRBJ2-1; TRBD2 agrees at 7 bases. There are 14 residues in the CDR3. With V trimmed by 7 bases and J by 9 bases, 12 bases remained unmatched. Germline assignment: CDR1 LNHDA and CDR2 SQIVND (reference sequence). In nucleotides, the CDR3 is TGTGCCAGTACCCTAGCTCCCAGGGAGGGTGAGCAGTTCTTC. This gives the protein CASTLAPREGEQFF.

The CDR3 sequence is CASSFGSDTQYF. DNA for the CDR3: TGTGCCAGCAGTTTCGGGTCAGATACGCAGTATTTT. The chain recombines TRBV28 with TRBJ2-3; D remains ambiguous. Germline CDR1 is MDHEN and CDR2 is SYDVKM. Deletions cut 3 bases from V and 4 bases from J, with 5 bases between. The CDR3 extends over 12 amino acids.

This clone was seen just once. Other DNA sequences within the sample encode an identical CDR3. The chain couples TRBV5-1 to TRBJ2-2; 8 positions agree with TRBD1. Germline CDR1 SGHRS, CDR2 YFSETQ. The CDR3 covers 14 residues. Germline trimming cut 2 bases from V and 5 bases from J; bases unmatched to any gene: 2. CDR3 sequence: CASSLTGGTGELFF. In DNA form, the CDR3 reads TGCGCCAGCAGCTTAACAGGGGGGACCGGGGAGCTGTTTTTT.

CDR3 nucleotide sequence: TGTGCCAGTAGTAAGAGGGAAGCGTTCAGCAATCAGCCCCAGCATTTT. Its translation is CASSKREAFSNQPQHF. The chain is built from TRBV19 and TRBJ1-5; no clear D gene. Germline CDR1 is LNHDA and CDR2 is SQIVND (reference sequence). The CDR3 totals 16 residues. The V end lost 4 bases, the J end lost 1 base, and 14 bases lay between the germline ends.

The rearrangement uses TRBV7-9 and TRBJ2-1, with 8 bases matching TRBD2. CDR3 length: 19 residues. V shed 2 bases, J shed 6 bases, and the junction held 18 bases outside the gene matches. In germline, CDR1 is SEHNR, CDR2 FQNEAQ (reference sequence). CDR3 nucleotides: TGTGCCAGCAGCTTAAGGAAGGCCGGGGGGGCCGGAATACGCAATGAGCAGTTCTTC. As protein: CASSLRKAGGAGIRNEQFF.

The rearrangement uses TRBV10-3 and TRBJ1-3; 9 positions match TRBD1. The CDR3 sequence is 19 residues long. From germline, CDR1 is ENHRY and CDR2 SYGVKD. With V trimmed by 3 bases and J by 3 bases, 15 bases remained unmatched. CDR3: CAISDLGGGTGGFGNTIYF. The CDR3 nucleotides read TGTGCCATCAGTGACCTCGGTGGGGGAACAGGGGGCTTTGGAAACACCATATATTTT.

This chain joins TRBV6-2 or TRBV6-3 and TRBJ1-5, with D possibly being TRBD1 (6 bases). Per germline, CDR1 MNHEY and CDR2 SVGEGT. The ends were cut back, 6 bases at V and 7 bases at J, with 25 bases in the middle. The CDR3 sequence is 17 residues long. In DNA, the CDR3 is TGTGCCAGCAGCCCCATTACAGGGTTGGCTTATTACCAGCCCCAGCATTTT. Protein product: CASSPITGLAYYQPQHF.

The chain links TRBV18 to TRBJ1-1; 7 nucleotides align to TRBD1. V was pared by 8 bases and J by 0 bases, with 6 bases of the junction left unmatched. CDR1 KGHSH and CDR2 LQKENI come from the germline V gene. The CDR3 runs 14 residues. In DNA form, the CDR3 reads TGTGCCAGCCAGGGACAGAACATGAACACTGAAGCTTTCTTT. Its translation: CASQGQNMNTEAFF.

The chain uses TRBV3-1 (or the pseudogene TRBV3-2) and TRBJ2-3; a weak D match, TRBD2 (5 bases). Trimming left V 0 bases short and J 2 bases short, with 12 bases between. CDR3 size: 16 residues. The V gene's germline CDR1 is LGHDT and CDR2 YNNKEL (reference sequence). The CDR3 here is CASSQDGESPTDTQYF. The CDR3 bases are TGTGCCAGCAGCCAAGATGGGGAGAGTCCCACAGATACGCAGTATTTT.

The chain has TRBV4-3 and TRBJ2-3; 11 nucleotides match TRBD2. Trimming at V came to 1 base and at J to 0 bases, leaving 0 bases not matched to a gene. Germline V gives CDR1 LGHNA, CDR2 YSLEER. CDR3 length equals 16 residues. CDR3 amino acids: CASSQGLAGSTDTQYF. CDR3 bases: TGCGCCAGCAGCCAAGGACTAGCGGGGAGCACAGATACGCAGTATTTT.

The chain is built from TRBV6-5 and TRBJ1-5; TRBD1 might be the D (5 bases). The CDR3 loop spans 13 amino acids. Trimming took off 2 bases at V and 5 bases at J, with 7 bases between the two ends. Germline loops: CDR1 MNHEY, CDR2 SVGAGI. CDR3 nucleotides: TGTGCCAGCAGTTACGGGGGGTATCAGCCCCAGCATTTT. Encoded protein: CASSYGGYQPQHF.

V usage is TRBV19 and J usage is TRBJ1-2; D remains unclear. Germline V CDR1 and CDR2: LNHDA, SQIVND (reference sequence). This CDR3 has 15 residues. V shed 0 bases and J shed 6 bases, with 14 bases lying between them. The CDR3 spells CASSIDPLRDHGYTF. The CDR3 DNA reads TGTGCCAGTAGTATAGATCCTTTACGGGATCATGGCTACACCTTC.

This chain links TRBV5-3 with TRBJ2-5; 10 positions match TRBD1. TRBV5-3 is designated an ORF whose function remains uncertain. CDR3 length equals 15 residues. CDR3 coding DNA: TGTGTGAAGGGGAGCGGACAGGGGGTTCAAGAGACCCAGTACTTC. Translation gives CVKGSGQGVQETQYF.